This T cell receptor beta chain stems from a study of Graves' ophthalmopathy and Graves' hyperthyroidism. RNA transcripts yielded amplified TCR beta CDR3 regions. The workflow started with a first-round RT-PCR run with HTBI primers and then moved on to a second-round multiplex PCR. MiXCR, run by TCRdb on the multiplex PCR reads, gives a single entry per CDR3 protein. The sample holds 740,000 or so distinct CDR3 sequences, 35% to 50% seen once. Disease in donors with ophthalmopathy had moderate-to-severe activity, CAS ≥3, NOSPECS ≥4 and under 3 months' duration. The table lists this clonotype with many counts. The V gene lost 8 bases and the J gene lost 4 bases, with 6 bases spanning the gap. CDR1 is LNHNV and CDR2 is YYDKDF in the germline V gene (reference sequence). The CDR3 runs 11 residues.

The TCR comes from an adult man with Graves' ophthalmopathy. Sequenced: peripheral blood. The V gene is TRBV15, the J gene TRBJ1-3; D is uncertain. The DNA for the CDR3 is TGTGCCACCGGTGGGGGAAACACCATATATTTT. This translates into CATGGGNTIYF.